The 25 T cell receptor beta chains listed next were all sequenced from one sample in a study of T cells in Graves' hyperthyroidism and ophthalmopathy. Amplification of TCR beta CDR3 regions used RNA as the template. With the HTBI primer set, the TCR CDR3 went through a first round of RT-PCR. TCRdb re-called the multiplex PCR reads through MiXCR, storing one row per CDR3 protein. The table has roughly 580,000 distinct CDR3 sequences, approximately 15% seen once. Specimen: blood. These receptors were taken from a woman aged 25 to 39 with Graves' hyperthyroidism that later progressed to Graves' ophthalmopathy.

J is TRBJ1-5 and V is TRBV3-1; D gene uncertain. V was pared by 2 bases and J by 4 bases, with 6 bases between. Germline-derived CDR1 and CDR2 are LGHDT and YNNKEL (reference sequence). This CDR3 has 13 residues. The CDR3 sequence is CASSQMGNQPQHF. CDR3 DNA: TGTGCCAGCAGCCAAATGGGGAATCAGCCCCAGCATTTT.

The chain joins TRBV7-9 to TRBJ1-1; D may be TRBD1 (6 bases). V dropped 7 bases and J dropped 7 bases, with 10 bases sitting between them. The CDR3 sequence is 11 residues long. Germline V gene data show CDR1 as SEHNR and CDR2 as FQNEAQ (reference sequence). This CDR3 is CASNRQVEAFF. The CDR3 DNA follows: TGTGCCAGCAACCGACAGGTTGAAGCTTTCTTT.

Ten or more counts support this clonotype. This chain connects TRBV28 to TRBJ2-1; D might be TRBD2 (6 bases). The CDR3 runs to 14 residues. Trimming stripped 10 bases from V and 5 bases from J, with 18 bases between. Germline CDR1 MDHEN, CDR2 SYDVKM. The CDR3 is CATLKTSSHNEQFF. For the CDR3, the DNA is TGTGCCACCCTTAAGACTAGTAGCCACAATGAGCAGTTCTTC.

The sample holds many counts of this clonotype. The chain is built from TRBV6-1 and TRBJ2-7; D remains ambiguous. With 3 bases removed from V and 5 bases from J, the gap between germline ends came to 8 bases. Per germline, CDR1 MNHNS and CDR2 SASEGT. CDR3 length: 12 residues. CDR3: CASSDRADEQYF. The CDR3 DNA sequence: TGTGCCAGCAGTGACCGGGCGGACGAGCAGTACTTC.

The chain links TRBV18 to TRBJ2-3; tentative D call: TRBD1 (6 bases). CDR1 and CDR2 from the germline V gene are KGHSH and LQKENI. V was cut by 6 bases and J by 0 bases, with 13 bases left in between. This CDR3 region has 15 residues. The CDR3 nucleotides read TGTGCCAGCTCCCAGACAGGAATTAGCACAGATACGCAGTATTTT. Its protein product is CASSQTGISTDTQYF.

This clonotype came up a few times. The chain employs TRBV3-1 and TRBJ1-3, with TRBD1 as a possible D gene (5 bases). Germline V CDR1 and CDR2: LGHDT, YNNKEL (reference sequence). The CDR3 has 14 residues. V shed 4 bases and J shed 4 bases, with 11 bases lying between them. The CDR3 protein is CASSPRDRGNTIYF. The CDR3 DNA reads TGTGCCAGCAGCCCCCGGGACCGCGGAAACACCATATATTTT.

This clonotype was seen at least ten times. J is TRBJ2-4 and V is TRBV19; D is undetermined. This CDR3 has 15 amino acids. The ends were cut back, 8 bases at V and 0 bases at J, with 14 bases in the middle. CDR1 is LNHDA and CDR2 is SQIVND in the germline V gene (reference sequence). The CDR3 DNA reads TGTGCCAGTTCCCTTGGGCGACTAGCCAAAAACATTCAGTACTTC. Residues: CASSLGRLAKNIQYF.

This clonotype was seen ten or more times. The chain has TRBV27 and TRBJ2-1, with 9 bases identical to TRBD1. CDR1 and CDR2 (germline): MNHEY, SMNVEV (reference sequence). CDR3 length equals 16 residues. The ends lost 5 bases at V and 6 bases at J; junction bases unmatched: 11. The CDR3, as DNA: TGTGCCAGCAGTGTCTCCGGGACAGGGTTAGGCAATGAGCAGTTCTTC. Translated, it gives CASSVSGTGLGNEQFF.

This clonotype has ten or more counts. The gene calls are TRBV20-1 and TRBJ2-2; tentatively, D is TRBD2 (5 bases). CDR1 is DFQATT and CDR2 is SNEGSKA in the germline V gene (reference sequence). The CDR3 consists of 14 residues. V dropped 3 bases and J dropped 5 bases, with 13 bases sitting between them. CDR3 sequence (DNA): TGCAGTGCTAGCACGGGAATAAGTACCGGGGAGCTGTTTTTT. Amino acid sequence: CSASTGISTGELFF.

This clonotype was seen many times. This chain joins TRBV12-3 or TRBV12-4 and TRBJ1-2; D gene ambiguous. CDR3 length: 12 amino acids. Trimming left V 8 bases short and J 5 bases short, with 12 bases between. The chain's CDR3 is CASGPQQYGYTF. The CDR3 nucleotides read TGTGCCAGCGGGCCCCAGCAGTATGGCTACACCTTC.

This clonotype came up many times. This rearrangement joins TRBV2 to TRBJ2-7; no clear D. V was clipped by 2 bases and J by 6 bases, with 5 bases between them. CDR3 length equals 11 residues. Germline CDR1 reads SNHLY; CDR2 reads FYNNEI. In DNA, the CDR3 is TGTGCCAGCAGTGAACAGACCGAGCAGTACTTC. Its protein is CASSEQTEQYF. Together with reference TRBV2 and TRBJ2-7, the CDR3 gives the full variable domain: EPEVTQTPSHQVTQMGQEVILRCVPISNHLYFYWYRQILGQKVEFLVSFYNNEISEKSEIFDDQFSVERPDGSNFTLKIRSTKLEDSAMYFCASSEQTEQYFGPGTRLTVT.

This clonotype was seen at least ten times. The V gene is TRBV6-1, the J gene TRBJ2-5, with 9 bases that match TRBD1. The CDR3 is made up of 14 amino acids. The germline V gene encodes CDR1 MNHNS and CDR2 SASEGT. The ends lost 5 bases at V and 5 bases at J; junction bases unmatched: 6. CDR3 region: CASSFAGTGETQYF. In DNA, the CDR3 is TGTGCCAGCAGTTTCGCCGGGACAGGGGAGACCCAGTACTTC.

The sample holds many counts of this clonotype. The rearrangement links TRBV12-3 or TRBV12-4 to TRBJ1-4; no clear D. This CDR3 is 12 amino acids long. Trimming shortened V by 3 bases and J by 6 bases, and 5 bases separated the two germline ends. The chain's CDR3 is CASSFADEKLFF. CDR3 in DNA: TGTGCCAGCAGTTTCGCGGATGAAAAACTGTTTTTT.

The V gene is TRBV3-1, the J gene TRBJ2-4; 7 bases fit TRBD2. The V and J ends lost 4 bases and 0 bases, in that order; junction bases with no gene match: 3. Germline V CDR1 and CDR2: LGHDT, YNNKEL (reference sequence). The CDR3 runs 15 residues. DNA for the CDR3: TGTGCCAGCAGCCGGGAGGGATTAGCCAAAAACATTCAGTACTTC. Translating it yields CASSREGLAKNIQYF.

This clonotype was detected ten times or more. V gene TRBV7-9 combines with J gene TRBJ2-1, with TRBD2 matching over 10 bases. V was clipped by 6 bases and J by 6 bases; unmatched bases: 11. In germline, CDR1 is SEHNR, CDR2 FQNEAQ (reference sequence). CDR3 length: 16 amino acids. The CDR3 DNA reads as TGTGCCAGCAGTCGGACTAGCGGAGGAAGGGCCAATGAGCAGTTCTTC. Translating gives CASSRTSGGRANEQFF.

Many counts were recorded for this clonotype. The chain combines TRBV11-2 with TRBJ2-3; D remains unclear. V lost 4 bases and J lost 7, with 6 bases in between. There are 11 residues in the CDR3. Per germline, CDR1 SGHAT and CDR2 FQNNGV. Here the CDR3 DNA reads TGTGCCAGCAGCTCCGCAAATACGCAGTATTTT. Translated, it gives CASSSANTQYF.

This clonotype was observed many times. The chain uses TRBV12-3 or TRBV12-4 and TRBJ2-7; 10 bases are shared with TRBD2. Germline trimming cut 3 bases from V and 4 bases from J; bases unmatched to any gene: 3. This CDR3 contains 14 residues. The CDR3 here is CASSFASGSYEQYF. CDR3 nucleotides: TGTGCCAGCAGTTTTGCTAGCGGGAGTTACGAGCAGTACTTC.

This clonotype turned up a few times. The CDR3 region is CASSLGDRGSEQYF. CDR3 coding DNA: TGTGCCAGCAGCTTAGGGGACAGGGGGAGCGAGCAGTACTTC. V gene TRBV7-3 combines with J gene TRBJ2-7; 11 bases agree with TRBD1. The V segment lost 2 bases and the J segment 6 bases; nucleotides outside the gene matches: 3. Germline V gives CDR1 SGHTA, CDR2 FQGTGA. The CDR3 length is 14 residues.

In this sample, this clonotype turned up many times. The J gene is TRBJ2-3, the V gene TRBV12-3 or TRBV12-4, with TRBD2 matching over 9 bases. The J segment lost 3 bases and the V segment lost 2 bases, leaving 6 bases of the junction unmatched. CDR3 size: 16 residues. In nucleotides, the CDR3 is TGTGCCAGCAGTTTAATTAGCGGGGGAATTACAGATACGCAGTATTTT. Translation gives CASSLISGGITDTQYF.

This clonotype was detected a few times. This sequence may be a read error, since a much larger clone differs from it by one base. This sequence joins TRBV12-3 or TRBV12-4 and TRBJ1-5; 7 nucleotides align to TRBD1. This CDR3 spans 16 amino acids. V was clipped by 3 bases and J by 3 bases; unmatched bases: 8. The chain's CDR3 is CASSFSETGTNQPQHF. The CDR3 bases are TGTGCCAGCAGTTTTAGTGAGACAGGGACCAATCAGCCCCAGCATTTT.

This rearrangement joins TRBV5-1 to TRBJ1-2; TRBD1 might be the D (6 bases). Trimming stripped 0 bases from V and 4 bases from J, with 10 bases between. Germline V gene sequence: CDR1 SGHRS, CDR2 YFSETQ. The CDR3 runs 14 residues. The CDR3 sequence is CASSLGGDTYGYTF. Here the CDR3 DNA reads TGCGCCAGCAGCTTGGGAGGGGACACCTATGGCTACACCTTC.

This clonotype was seen many times. The rearrangement uses TRBV6-5 and TRBJ2-3; maybe TRBD1 (5 bases). V was trimmed by 2 bases and J by 4 bases, leaving 13 bases between them. The CDR3 spans 15 residues. Germline-derived CDR1 and CDR2 are MNHEY and SVGAGI. The CDR3 here is CASSYGQGFSDTQYF. For the CDR3, the DNA is TGTGCCAGCAGTTACGGTCAGGGTTTTTCAGATACGCAGTATTTT.

This clonotype was seen repeatedly, ten times or more. The chain uses TRBV7-9 and TRBJ2-2; D might be TRBD2 (6 bases). V gave up 4 bases and J gave up 7 bases, with 16 bases separating them. There are 15 residues in the CDR3. The germline V gene encodes CDR1 SEHNR and CDR2 FQNEAQ (reference sequence). The CDR3 is CASSSSSVYNGELFF. The CDR3 DNA sequence: TGTGCCAGCAGCTCCTCTAGCGTGTATAACGGGGAGCTGTTTTTT.

This clonotype has a handful of counts. J is TRBJ1-6 and V is TRBV19; unclear D gene. Between the trimmed V and J ends, which lost 7 bases and 6 bases, there was a span of 19 bases. CDR3 length equals 16 residues. CDR1 and CDR2 from the germline V gene are LNHDA and SQIVND (reference sequence). CDR3: CASTTRSPGSNSPLHF. The CDR3 bases are TGTGCCAGTACCACTCGATCCCCGGGGAGTAATTCACCCCTCCACTTT.

The rearrangement joins TRBV24-1 to TRBJ2-3, with a weak D call TRBD2 (5 bases). The CDR3 contains 15 residues. The V gene lost 1 base and the J gene lost 0 bases, with 7 bases spanning the gap. CDR1 and CDR2 from the germline V gene are KGHDR and SFDVKD. The CDR3 loop reads CATSDFRGSTDTQYF. CDR3 in DNA: TGTGCCACCAGTGATTTTAGAGGGAGCACAGATACGCAGTATTTT.